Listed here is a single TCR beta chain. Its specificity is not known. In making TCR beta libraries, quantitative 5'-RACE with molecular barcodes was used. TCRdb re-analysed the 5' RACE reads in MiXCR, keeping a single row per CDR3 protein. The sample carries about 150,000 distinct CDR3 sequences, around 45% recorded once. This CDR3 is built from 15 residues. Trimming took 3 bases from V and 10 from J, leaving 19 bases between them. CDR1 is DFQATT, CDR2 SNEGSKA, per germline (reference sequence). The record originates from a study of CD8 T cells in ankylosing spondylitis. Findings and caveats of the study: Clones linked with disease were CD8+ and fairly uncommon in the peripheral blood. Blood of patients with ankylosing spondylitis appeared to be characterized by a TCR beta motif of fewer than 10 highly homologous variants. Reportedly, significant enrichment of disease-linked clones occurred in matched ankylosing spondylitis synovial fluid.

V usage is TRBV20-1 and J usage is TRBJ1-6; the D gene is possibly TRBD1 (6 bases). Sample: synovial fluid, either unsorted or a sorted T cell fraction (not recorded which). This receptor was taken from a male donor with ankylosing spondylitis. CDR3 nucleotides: TGCAGTGCTAGCGCTATTACAGGGCTTTTGTCACCCCTCCACTTT. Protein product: CSASAITGLLSPLHF.